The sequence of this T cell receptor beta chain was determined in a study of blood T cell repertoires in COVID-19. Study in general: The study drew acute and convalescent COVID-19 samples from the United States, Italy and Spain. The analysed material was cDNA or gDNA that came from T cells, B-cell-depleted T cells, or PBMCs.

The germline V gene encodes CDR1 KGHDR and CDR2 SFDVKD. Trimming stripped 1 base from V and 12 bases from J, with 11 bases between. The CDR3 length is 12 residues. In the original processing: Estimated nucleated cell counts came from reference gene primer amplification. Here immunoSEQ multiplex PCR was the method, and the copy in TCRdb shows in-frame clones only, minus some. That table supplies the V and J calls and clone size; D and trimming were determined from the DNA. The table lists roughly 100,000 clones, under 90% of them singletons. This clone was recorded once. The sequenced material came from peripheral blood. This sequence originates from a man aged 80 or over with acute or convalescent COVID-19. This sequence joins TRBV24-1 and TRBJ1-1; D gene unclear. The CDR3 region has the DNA TGTGCCACCAGTGATTTTAAGGGAGCGTCTTTCTTT. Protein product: CATSDFKGASFF.